This section outlines one TCR beta chain sequence together with its context. This sample was taken from a study of beta chain features in type 1 diabetes. The overall study: All samples yielded over 95,000,000 examined sorted cells.

As every portion of the isolated RNA was reverse transcribed, the sequencing read expressed TCRB transcripts. Profiled with immunoSEQ multiplex PCR; TCRdb holds only in-frame clones, not every one. The sample holds fewer than 650,000 clones, 15% to 18% seen once. V was pared by 1 base and J by 6 bases, with 10 bases between. Germline V gives CDR1 MNHNS, CDR2 SASEGT. This CDR3 has 14 amino acids. The source is a man aged 18 to 30 in good health. The chain joins TRBV6-1 to TRBJ2-1; D is uncertain. The sequencing input was naive CD4+ T cells from blood. The CDR3 DNA reads TGTGCCAGCAGTGAAGTGCACTGGGGCAATGAGCAGTTCTTC. The encoded protein is CASSEVHWGNEQFF.